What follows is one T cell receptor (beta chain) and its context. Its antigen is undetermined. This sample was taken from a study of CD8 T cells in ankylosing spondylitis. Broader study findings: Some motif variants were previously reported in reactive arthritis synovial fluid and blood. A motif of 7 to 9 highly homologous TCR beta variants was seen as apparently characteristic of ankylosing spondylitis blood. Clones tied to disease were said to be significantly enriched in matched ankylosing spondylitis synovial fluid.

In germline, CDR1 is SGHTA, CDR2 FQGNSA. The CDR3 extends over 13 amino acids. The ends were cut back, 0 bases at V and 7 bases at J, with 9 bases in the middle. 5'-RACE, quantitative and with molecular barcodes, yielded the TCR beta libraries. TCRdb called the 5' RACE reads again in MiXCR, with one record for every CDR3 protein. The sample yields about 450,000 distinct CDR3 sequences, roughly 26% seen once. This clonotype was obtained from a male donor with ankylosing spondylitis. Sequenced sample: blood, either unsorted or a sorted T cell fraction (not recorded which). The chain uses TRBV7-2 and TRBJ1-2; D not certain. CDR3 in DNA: TGTGCCAGCAGCTTAGCGATTGCAGCTGGCTACACCTTC. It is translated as CASSLAIAAGYTF.